This TCR beta chain derives from a study of regulatory T cells in long-lasting Graves disease. V lost 5 bases and J 7 bases, leaving 8 bases between the germline ends. The germline CDR1 and CDR2 sequences are LNHDA and SQIVND (reference sequence). The CDR3 is 12 amino acids. This clonotype came up a few times. A much more abundant neighbour one base away suggests this may be a read error. TCR beta libraries were built with iRepertoire HTBI primers and Arm-PCR of CDR3 regions. TCRdb analysed the multiplex PCR reads with MiXCR anew, one entry per CDR3 protein. Among approximately 250,000 distinct CDR3 sequences listed, around 17% were seen once. Specified time point: newly diagnosed GD, antithyroid drugs for less than 3 months. PBMC-extracted RNA yielded the TCR library.

The source material was peripheral blood mononuclear cells (PBMCs), sampled at new diagnosis, from a patient treated with antithyroid drugs. The chain is built from TRBV19 and TRBJ2-2; D is perhaps TRBD2 (5 bases). The source of this sequence is a female donor with Graves disease. This chain's CDR3 is CASSAGGGELFF. In DNA, the CDR3 is TGTGCCAGTAGTGCGGGCGGCGGGGAGCTGTTTTTT.